Given below is one T cell receptor (beta chain) in context. The entry originates in a study of blood T cell repertoires in COVID-19. Looking at the study overall: COVID-19 samples collected from the United States, Italy and Spain covered acute and convalescent phases. PBMCs, B-cell-depleted T cells, or T cells provided the cDNA or gDNA that made up the material.

Under the authors' procedure: Estimates of nucleated cell counts were drawn from the amplification of reference gene primers. Repertoires were generated with immunoSEQ multiplex PCR, while TCRdb's copy carries only in-frame clones and drops some. The V and J calls and clone size come from that table; D and trimming were worked out from the DNA. The sample contains over 25,000 clones, roughly 88% of which appear only once. CDR3 size: 16 residues. The chain carries TRBV21-1 and TRBJ2-1; the table's D call, TRBD1, has no DNA check behind it. TRBV21-1 is a pseudogene locus. The receptor was isolated from a man between 65 and 85 years old with acute or convalescent COVID-19. Specimen: peripheral blood. The CDR3 loop is CASSKAGAARYNEQFF. DNA for the CDR3: TGTGCCAGCAGCAAAGCTGGGGCAGCCAGATACAATGAGCAGTTCTTC.